This T cell receptor beta chain was recovered during a study of regulatory T cells in long-lasting Graves disease. HTBI primers from iRepertoire and Arm-PCR of CDR3 regions yielded the TCR beta libraries. One entry per CDR3 protein, called by TCRdb with MiXCR from the multiplex PCR reads. This table has 400,000 to 550,000 distinct CDR3 sequences, more than 13% appearing once. Documented time point: newly diagnosed GD, antithyroid drugs for less than 3 months. With RNA extracted from PBMCs as input, the TCR library was made. The same sample was also used in a study of T cells in Graves' hyperthyroidism and ophthalmopathy.

The sample consisted of peripheral blood mononuclear cells (PBMCs), taken at new diagnosis, from a patient treated with antithyroid drugs. This TCR was sampled from a woman under 40 with Graves disease.

The CDR3 coding sequence is TGCGCCAGCAGCTTGGACCGGGACAGCACAGATACGCAGTATTTT. It is translated as CASSLDRDSTDTQYF. The chain combines TRBV5-1 with TRBJ2-3; the D gene could be TRBD1 or TRBD2 (5 bases each). The CDR3 contains 15 residues. V lost 0 bases and J lost 0, with 8 bases in between. Germline CDR1 reads SGHRS; CDR2 reads YFSETQ.